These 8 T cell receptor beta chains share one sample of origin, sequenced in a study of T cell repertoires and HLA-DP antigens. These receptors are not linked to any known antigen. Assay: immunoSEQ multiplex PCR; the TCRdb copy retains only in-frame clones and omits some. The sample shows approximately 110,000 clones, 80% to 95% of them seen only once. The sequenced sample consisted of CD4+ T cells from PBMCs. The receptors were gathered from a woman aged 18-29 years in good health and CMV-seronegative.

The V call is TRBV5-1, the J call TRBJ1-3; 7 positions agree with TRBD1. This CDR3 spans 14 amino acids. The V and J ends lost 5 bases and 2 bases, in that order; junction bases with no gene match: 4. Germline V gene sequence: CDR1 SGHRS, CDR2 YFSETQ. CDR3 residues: CASSSGTAGNTIYF. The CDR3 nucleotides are TGCGCCAGCAGTTCCGGGACAGCTGGAAACACCATATATTTT.

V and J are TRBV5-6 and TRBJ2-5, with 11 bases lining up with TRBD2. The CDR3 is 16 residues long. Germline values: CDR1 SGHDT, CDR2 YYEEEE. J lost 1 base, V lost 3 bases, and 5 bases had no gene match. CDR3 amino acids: CASSSGTSGIQETQYF. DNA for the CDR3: TGTGCCAGCAGCTCCGGGACTAGCGGCATCCAAGAGACCCAGTACTTC.

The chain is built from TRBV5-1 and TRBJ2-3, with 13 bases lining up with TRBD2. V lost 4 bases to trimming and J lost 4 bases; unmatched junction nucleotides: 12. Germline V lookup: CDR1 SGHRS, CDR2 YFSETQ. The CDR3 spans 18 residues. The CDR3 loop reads CASSPLAGGPAISDTQYF. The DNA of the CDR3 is TGCGCCAGCAGCCCACTAGCGGGAGGGCCGGCAATTTCAGATACGCAGTATTTT.

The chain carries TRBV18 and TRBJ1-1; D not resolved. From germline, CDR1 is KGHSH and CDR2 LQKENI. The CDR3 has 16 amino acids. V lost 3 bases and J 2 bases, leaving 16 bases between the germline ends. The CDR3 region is CASSPFETSSNTEAFF. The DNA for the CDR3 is TGTGCCAGCTCACCGTTCGAGACATCTTCAAACACTGAAGCTTTCTTT.

The CDR3 loop reads CASSLSGGTYTGELFF. CDR3 in DNA: TGTGCCAGCAGCTTATCGGGAGGGACCTACACCGGGGAGCTGTTTTTT. V gene TRBV7-3 combines with J gene TRBJ2-2; 8 bases are a match to TRBD2. This CDR3 has 16 residues. The V gene end was trimmed by 2 bases and the J gene end by 3 bases; junction bases not matched to a gene: 5. Germline lookup yields CDR1 SGHTA and CDR2 FQGTGA.

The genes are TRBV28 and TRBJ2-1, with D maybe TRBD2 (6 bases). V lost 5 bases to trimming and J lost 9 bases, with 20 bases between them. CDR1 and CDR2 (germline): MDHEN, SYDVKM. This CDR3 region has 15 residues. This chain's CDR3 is CASSRPMGGSGEQFF. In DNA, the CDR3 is TGTGCCAGCAGTCGACCCATGGGAGGCAGTGGTGAGCAGTTCTTC. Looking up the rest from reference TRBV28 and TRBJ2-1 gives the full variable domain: DVKVTQSSRYLVKRTGEKVFLECVQDMDHENMFWYRQDPGLGLRLIYFSYDVKMKEKGDIPEGYSVSREKKERFSLILESASTNQTSMYLCASSRPMGGSGEQFFGPGTRLTVL.

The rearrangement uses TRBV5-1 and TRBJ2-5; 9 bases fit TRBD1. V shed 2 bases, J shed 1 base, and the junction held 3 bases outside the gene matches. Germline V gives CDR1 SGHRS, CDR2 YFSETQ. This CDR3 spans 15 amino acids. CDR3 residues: CASSLPGQGQETQYF. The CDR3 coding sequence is TGCGCCAGCAGCTTACCGGGACAGGGCCAAGAGACCCAGTACTTC.

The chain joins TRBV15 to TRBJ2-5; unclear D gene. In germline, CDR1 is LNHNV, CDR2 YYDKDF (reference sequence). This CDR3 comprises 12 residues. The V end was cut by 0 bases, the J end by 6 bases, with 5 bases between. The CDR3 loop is CATSRDQQTQYF. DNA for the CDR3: TGTGCCACCAGCAGAGATCAGCAGACCCAGTACTTC.